The source of this T cell receptor (beta chain) is a study of CD8+ T cells in alopecia areata. The wider study: Scoring of treated patients' severity used the percentage of affected scalp area.

Treatment given: oral pan-JAK inhibitor, 5-10 mg twice daily. As regards this clone: The antigen remains undetermined.

Study-wide points: Mice gave a clearer picture of TCR sharing than patients did, possibly for HLA-related reasons.

TCR sequencing used cDNA made by reverse transcription of extracted RNA. This table comes from immunoSEQ multiplex PCR, and its TCRdb copy is limited to in-frame clones, with some not included. The repertoire consists of over 150,000 clones, with about 53% occurring once and the leading ten covering less than 14%. The V gene's germline CDR1 is LGHNA and CDR2 YSLEER. This CDR3 is built from 15 residues. The ends were cut back, 0 bases at V and 10 bases at J, with 18 bases in the middle. The sequence derives from a human donor with alopecia areata. The specimen comprised CD8+ T cells sorted from blood, sampled at week 24, from a patient treated with tofacitinib. The V and J genes are TRBV4-3 and TRBJ1-1; D might be TRBD1 (5 bases). CDR3 nucleotide sequence: TGCGCCAGCAGCCAAGATCTTGAAAGGGGCGTAGCAGCTTTCTTT. It is translated as CASSQDLERGVAAFF.